The 12 T cell receptor beta chains below were found in one sample sequenced in a study of naive and memory T cell subsets. The beta constant-region primer was an equimolar mix of two oligonucleotides covering TRBC1 and TRBC2. Four rounds of PCR amplified the ligated cDNA using nested alpha and beta constant-region primers plus SP2. TCRdb re-called the UMI-ligation and nested PCR reads with MiXCR, one entry per CDR3 protein. The sample lists 8,500 to 10,000 distinct CDR3 sequences, roughly 5.5% occurring once. The sequenced sample was CD4+ TEMRA cells from blood. The subset: effector memory re-expressing CD45RA, CD45RA+ CD27-. The receptors shown here come from a human donor in good health.

There are many counts of this clonotype. The chain joins TRBV7-2 to TRBJ2-2; D remains unclear. There are 14 residues in the CDR3. CDR1 and CDR2 (germline): SGHTA, FQGNSA. The V end lost 4 bases, the J end lost 14 bases, and 20 bases lay between the germline ends. CDR3 region: CASSSRTDHRTLFF. The CDR3 bases are TGTGCCAGCAGCTCCCGGACGGACCATAGAACTCTGTTTTTT.

The genes are TRBV3-1 and TRBJ1-5; D ambiguous. Germline CDR1 LGHDT, CDR2 YNNKEL (reference sequence). V shed 1 base and J shed 6 bases, with 16 bases lying between them. The CDR3 sequence is 16 residues long. DNA for the CDR3: TGTGCCAGCAGCCAAGGACCAGGAGCCGTGAGTCAGCCCCAGCATTTT. Its translation is CASSQGPGAVSQPQHF.

The rearrangement uses TRBV14 and TRBJ2-1, with TRBD2 matching over 9 bases. The CDR3 is 15 amino acids. The junction had 8 bases not matched to a gene; V was cut back by 4 bases and J by 7 bases. Germline V gene sequence: CDR1 SGHDN, CDR2 FVKESK. The DNA for the CDR3 is TGTGCCAGCAGCCCCCCGGGACTAGCCGGGAATGAGCAGTTCTTC. It yields the protein CASSPPGLAGNEQFF.

This clonotype was observed many times. This chain uses TRBV29-1 with TRBJ2-3, with D perhaps matching TRBD1 (6 bases). The CDR3 extends over 20 amino acids. Germline-derived CDR1 and CDR2 are SQVTM and ANQGSEA. Trimming left V 3 bases short and J 9 bases short, with 37 bases between. In DNA, the CDR3 is TGCAGCGTTGATGTGAGGGAGCAGAAGCTCACATACCAGGGGTCGGGGACGCAGTATTTT. Translation: CSVDVREQKLTYQGSGTQYF.

This chain connects TRBV20-1 to TRBJ2-1; TRBD2 matches 7 bases. The CDR3 consists of 15 residues. The trim removed 3 bases at V and 3 bases at J, leaving 8 bases unmatched. In germline, CDR1 is DFQATT, CDR2 SNEGSKA (reference sequence). DNA for the CDR3: TGCAGTGCTAGGGCCGATGGGAGGGACTACAATGAGCAGTTCTTC. This translates into CSARADGRDYNEQFF.

Judged by abundance, this clonotype is medium-sized. The genes are TRBV6-2 or TRBV6-3 and TRBJ2-3, with TRBD2 identical over 10 bases. This CDR3 is 15 amino acids long. J gave up 4 bases and V 5 bases, and 6 bases lay outside the gene matches. Germline loops: CDR1 MNHEY, CDR2 SVGEGT. This chain's CDR3 is CASSLLAGEADTQYF. CDR3 coding DNA: TGTGCCAGCAGTCTTCTAGCGGGAGAAGCAGATACGCAGTATTTT.

The chain carries TRBV30 and TRBJ2-7, with a tentative D call TRBD1 (7 bases). CDR3 length equals 16 residues. V shed 0 bases and J shed 2 bases, with 17 bases lying between them. In germline, CDR1 is GTSNPN, CDR2 SVGIG (reference sequence). The CDR3 region has the DNA TGTGCCTGGAGTGTACGGGGGACAGTCGCTACCTACGAGCAGTACTTC. As protein: CAWSVRGTVATYEQYF.

This clonotype was seen ten or more times. The chain links TRBV15 to TRBJ2-2; D may be TRBD2 (6 bases). The germline gives CDR1 LNHNV, CDR2 YYDKDF (reference sequence). This CDR3 spans 14 amino acids. V lost 8 bases to trimming and J lost 7 bases, with 17 bases between them. The CDR3 loop is CATDNRGSGGELFF. CDR3 in DNA: TGTGCCACCGACAATCGGGGGAGTGGCGGGGAGCTGTTTTTT.

There are a few counts of this clonotype. The V call is TRBV12-3 or TRBV12-4, the J call TRBJ2-5; 10 nucleotides agree with TRBD1. The CDR3 extends over 14 amino acids. V trimming: 6 bases; J trimming: 4 bases; junction bases outside the gene matches: 5. The CDR3 nucleotides are TGTGCCAGCAGCCCCGACAGGGGGCGAGAGACCCAGTACTTC. Protein sequence: CASSPDRGRETQYF.

At least ten counts were recorded for this clonotype. This chain links TRBV18 with TRBJ1-1, with D unclear. The CDR3 runs to 13 residues. V was trimmed by 8 bases and J by 0 bases, leaving 10 bases between them. Germline lookup yields CDR1 KGHSH and CDR2 LQKENI. This CDR3 is CASGDGLNTEAFF. CDR3 coding DNA: TGTGCCAGCGGCGATGGGCTGAACACTGAAGCTTTCTTT.

This clonotype was observed a few times. V usage is TRBV24-1 and J usage is TRBJ2-5, with TRBD1 matching 7 bases. After removal of 6 bases from V and 3 bases from J, the junction contained 3 bases not matched to a gene. The CDR3 length is 13 residues. Germline lookup yields CDR1 KGHDR and CDR2 SFDVKD. The CDR3: CATSLGTEETQYF. The CDR3 DNA follows: TGTGCCACCAGTTTGGGGACAGAAGAGACCCAGTACTTC.

This clonotype was counted a few times. The chain is built from TRBV5-4 and TRBJ1-6; D not resolved. The CDR3 is made up of 12 amino acids. The V gene's germline CDR1 is SGHNT and CDR2 YYREEE (reference sequence). V shed 2 bases and J shed 12 bases, with 9 bases lying between them. The CDR3 DNA follows: TGTGCCAGCAGCTTTGGTCTAGGACCCCTCCACTTT. Its translation: CASSFGLGPLHF. Full variable domain (missing parts from reference TRBV5-4 and TRBJ1-6): ETGVTQSPTHLIKTRGQQVTLRCSSQSGHNTVSWYQQALGQGPQFIFQYYREEENGRGNFPPRFSGLQFPNYSSELNVNALELDDSALYLCASSFGLGPLHFGNGTRLTVT.